The clone carrying this TCR beta chain has a count of ten or more. Antigen specificity is unknown. The data originate from a study of regulatory T cells in long-lasting Graves disease. As for the study in general: Graves' patients who were just diagnosed had used antithyroid drugs for under 3 months. Study-level points and caveats: Persistent cases favored TRBV28, TRBJ1-2 and TRBJ2-5. Persistent Graves' patients possessed reduced TCR diversity relative to recently diagnosed ones. The analysis examined peripheral blood only and excluded thyroid tissue.

Specified time point: newly diagnosed GD, antithyroid drugs for less than 3 months. Scientists built the TCR library using RNA that was extracted from PBMCs. The CDR3 consists of 12 residues. The V gene end was trimmed by 1 base and the J gene end by 6 bases; junction bases not matched to a gene: 0. CDR1 is SGHAT, CDR2 FQNNGV, per germline. Construction of TCR beta libraries relied on iRepertoire HTBI primers and on Arm-PCR targeting CDR3 regions. A single record per CDR3 protein comes from TCRdb applying MiXCR to the multiplex PCR reads. In the table there are about 520,000 distinct CDR3 sequences, around 12% of which are singletons. The same data also went into a second study, on T cells in Graves' hyperthyroidism and ophthalmopathy.

The rearrangement links TRBV11-2 to TRBJ2-7, with 7 positions matching TRBD2. The input for sequencing was peripheral blood mononuclear cells (PBMCs), taken at new diagnosis, from a patient treated with antithyroid drugs. The clonotype comes from a woman aged 25 to 39 with Graves disease. CDR3 in DNA: TGTGCCAGCAGCTTAGGGGAGGGCGAGCAGTACTTC. It encodes CASSLGEGEQYF.